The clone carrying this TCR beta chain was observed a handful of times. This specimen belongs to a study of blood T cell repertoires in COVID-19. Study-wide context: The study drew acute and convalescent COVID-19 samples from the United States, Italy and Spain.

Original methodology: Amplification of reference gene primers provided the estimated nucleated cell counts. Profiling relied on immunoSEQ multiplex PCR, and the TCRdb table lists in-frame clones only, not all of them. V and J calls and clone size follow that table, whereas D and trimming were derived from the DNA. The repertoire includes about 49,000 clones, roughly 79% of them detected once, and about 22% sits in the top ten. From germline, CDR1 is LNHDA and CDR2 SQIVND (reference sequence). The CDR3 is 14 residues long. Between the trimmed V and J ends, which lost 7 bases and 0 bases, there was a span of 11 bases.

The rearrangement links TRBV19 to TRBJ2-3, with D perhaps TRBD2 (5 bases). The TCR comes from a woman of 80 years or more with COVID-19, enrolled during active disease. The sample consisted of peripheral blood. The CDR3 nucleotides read TGTGCCAGTAAGCTAGCTGCTAGCACAGATACGCAGTATTTT. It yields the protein CASKLAASTDTQYF.